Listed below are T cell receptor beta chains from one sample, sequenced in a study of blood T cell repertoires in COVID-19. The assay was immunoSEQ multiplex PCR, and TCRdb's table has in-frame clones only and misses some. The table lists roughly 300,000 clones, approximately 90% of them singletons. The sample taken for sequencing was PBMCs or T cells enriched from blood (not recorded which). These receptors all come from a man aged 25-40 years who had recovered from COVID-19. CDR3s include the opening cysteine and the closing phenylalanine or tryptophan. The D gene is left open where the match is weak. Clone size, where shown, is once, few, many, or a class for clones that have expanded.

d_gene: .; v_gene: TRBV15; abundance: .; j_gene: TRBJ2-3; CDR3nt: TGTGCCACCAACCAGGGATACACAGATACGCAGTATTTT; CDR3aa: CATNQGYTDTQYF
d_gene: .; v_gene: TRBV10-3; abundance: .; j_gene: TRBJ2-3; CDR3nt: TGTGCCATCAGTGAGTTGAGGGGGGGCCAAGATACGCAGTATTTT; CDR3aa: CAISELRGGQDTQYF
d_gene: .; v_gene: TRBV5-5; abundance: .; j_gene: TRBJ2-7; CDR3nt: TGTGCCAGCAGCTTGGGCCCAGACAGGTCCTACGAGCAGTACTTC; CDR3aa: CASSLGPDRSYEQYF
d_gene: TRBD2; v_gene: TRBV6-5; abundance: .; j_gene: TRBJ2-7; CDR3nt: TGTGCCAGCAGTTACCGCGGGAGGGCCTACGAGCAGTACTTC; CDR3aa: CASSYRGRAYEQYF
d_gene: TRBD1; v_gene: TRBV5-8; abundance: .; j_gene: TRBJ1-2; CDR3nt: TGTGCCAGCAGCCACGGGACAGGGCTCGGCTACACCTTC; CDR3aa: CASSHGTGLGYTF
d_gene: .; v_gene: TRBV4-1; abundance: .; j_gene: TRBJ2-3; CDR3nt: TGCGCCAGCAGCCAAGGGGGAACAGGGGGGGTCACAGATACGCAGTATTTT; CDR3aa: CASSQGGTGGVTDTQYF
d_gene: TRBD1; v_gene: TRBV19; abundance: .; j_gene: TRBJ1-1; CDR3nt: TGTGCCACCATCCCCAGGGGGCTAATGAACACTGAAGCTTTCTTT; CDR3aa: CATIPRGLMNTEAFF
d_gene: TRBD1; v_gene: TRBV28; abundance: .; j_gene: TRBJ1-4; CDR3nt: TGTGCCAGCAGTTCGACAGGGGGAAGAAAGTATGAAAAACTGTTTTTT; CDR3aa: CASSSTGGRKYEKLFF
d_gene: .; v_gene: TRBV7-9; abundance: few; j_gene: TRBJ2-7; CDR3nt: TGTGCCACAGGGGGGTATTCGACCTACGAGCAGTACTTC; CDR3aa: CATGGYSTYEQYF
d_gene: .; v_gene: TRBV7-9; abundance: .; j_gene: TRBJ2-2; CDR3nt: TGTGCCAGCCGGGGGACTTACTATAACACCGGGGAGCTGTTTTTT; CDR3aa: CASRGTYYNTGELFF
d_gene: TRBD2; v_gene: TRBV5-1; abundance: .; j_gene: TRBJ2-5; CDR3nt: TGCGCCAGCAGCGAGGGACTAGCGGGGGTATTACAAGAGACCCAGTACTTC; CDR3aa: CASSEGLAGVLQETQYF
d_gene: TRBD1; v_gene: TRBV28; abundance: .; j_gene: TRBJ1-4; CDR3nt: TGTGCCAACGGCTGGGACAGGGACAATGAAAAACTGTTTTTT; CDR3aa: CANGWDRDNEKLFF
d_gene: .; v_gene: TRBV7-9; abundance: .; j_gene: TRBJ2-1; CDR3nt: TGTGCCAGCAGCTTAGATGGGAGCGGCTACAATGAGCAGTTCTTC; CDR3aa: CASSLDGSGYNEQFF
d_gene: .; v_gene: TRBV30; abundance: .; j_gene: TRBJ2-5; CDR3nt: TGTGCCTGGAGGAAGTGGTCAGGCCCATCCCTCCAAGAGACCCAGTACTTC; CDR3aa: CAWRKWSGPSLQETQYF
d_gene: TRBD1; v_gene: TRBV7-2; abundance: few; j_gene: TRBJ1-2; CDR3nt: TGTGCCAGCAGCTTAGCGACAGGGTCTGATGGCTACACCTTC; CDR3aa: CASSLATGSDGYTF
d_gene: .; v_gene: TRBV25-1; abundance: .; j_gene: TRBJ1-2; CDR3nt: TGTGCCAGCAGTGAGGCGGTCGGCTACACCTTC; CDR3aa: CASSEAVGYTF
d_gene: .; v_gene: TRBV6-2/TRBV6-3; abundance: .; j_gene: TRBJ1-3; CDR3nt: TGTGCCAGCAGTTATAGCGCTGGCTCTGGAAACACCATATATTTT; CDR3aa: CASSYSAGSGNTIYF
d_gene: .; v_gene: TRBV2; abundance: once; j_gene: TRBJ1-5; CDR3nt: TGTGCCTCGTCTCTCGAAGGAGGGAATCAGCCCCAGCATTTT; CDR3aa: CASSLEGGNQPQHF
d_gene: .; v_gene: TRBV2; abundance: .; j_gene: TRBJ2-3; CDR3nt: TGTGCCAGCAGTGAAAACGGAGTGCAGGGGGGTGAGCAGTATTTT; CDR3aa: CASSENGVQGGEQYF
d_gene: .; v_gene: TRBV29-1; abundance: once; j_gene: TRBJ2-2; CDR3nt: TGCAGCGCCGGAGGGGGGGCCGGGGAGCTGTTTTTT; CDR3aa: CSAGGGAGELFF
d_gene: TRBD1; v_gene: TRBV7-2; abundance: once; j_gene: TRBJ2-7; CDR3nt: TGTGCCAGCAGCGCCTGGGACAGGGTGACATTGACCTACGAGCAGTACTTC; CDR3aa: CASSAWDRVTLTYEQYF
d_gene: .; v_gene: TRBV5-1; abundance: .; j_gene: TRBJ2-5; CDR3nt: TGCGCCAGCAGCTTGACGGTTTTACGGGGGGCAGAGACCCAGTACTTC; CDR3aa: CASSLTVLRGAETQYF
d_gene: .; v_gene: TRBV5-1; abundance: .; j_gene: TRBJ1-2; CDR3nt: TGCGCCAGCAGCTTGGCTTGGTTAAGCCTGCCCACCTTC; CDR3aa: CASSLAWLSLPTF
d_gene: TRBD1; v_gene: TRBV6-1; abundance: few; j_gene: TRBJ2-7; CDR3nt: TGTGCCAGCAGTGAAGCGTGGGTCAGGGGGCGAGGTGAGCAGTACTTC; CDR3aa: CASSEAWVRGRGEQYF
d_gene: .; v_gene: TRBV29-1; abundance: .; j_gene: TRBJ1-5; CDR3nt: TGCAGCGTTGAAGATGGGGCGGGCAATCAGCCCCAGCATTTT; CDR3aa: CSVEDGAGNQPQHF
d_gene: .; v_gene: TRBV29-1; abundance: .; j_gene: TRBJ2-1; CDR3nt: TGCAGCGCCCCAGCGAGTTTCTCCTACAATGAGCAGTTCTTC; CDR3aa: CSAPASFSYNEQFF
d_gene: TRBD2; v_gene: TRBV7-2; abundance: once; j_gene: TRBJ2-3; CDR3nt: TGTGCCAGCAGCCCCCGAATGGCGGGAGGGCCGGGGAGCCCAGATACGCAGTATTTT; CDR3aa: CASSPRMAGGPGSPDTQYF
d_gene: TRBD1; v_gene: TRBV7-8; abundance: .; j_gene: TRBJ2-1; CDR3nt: TGTGCCAGCAGACAGACCGGGACAGGTTGGAAGAATGAGCAGTTCTTC; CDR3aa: CASRQTGTGWKNEQFF
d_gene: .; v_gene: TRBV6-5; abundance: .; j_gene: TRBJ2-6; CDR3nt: TGTGCCAGCAGCACAGGGACCGGGGCCAACGTCCTGACTTTC; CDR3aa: CASSTGTGANVLTF
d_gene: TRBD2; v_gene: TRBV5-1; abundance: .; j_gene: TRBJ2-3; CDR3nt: TGCGCCAGCACTTTAGCGGGTACAGATACGCAGTATTTT; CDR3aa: CASTLAGTDTQYF
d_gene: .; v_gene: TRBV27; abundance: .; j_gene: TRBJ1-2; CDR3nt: TGTGCCAGCACTTTGAGCTTAAAGACAGTTAACTATGGCTACACCTTC; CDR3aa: CASTLSLKTVNYGYTF
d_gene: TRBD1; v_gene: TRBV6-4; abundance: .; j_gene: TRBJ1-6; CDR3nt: TGTGCCAGCAGGACCGGGACAGGGACAAATTCACCCCTCCACTTT; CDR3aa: CASRTGTGTNSPLHF
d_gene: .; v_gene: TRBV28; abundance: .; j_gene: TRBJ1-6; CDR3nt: TGTGCCAGCAGTTTATTCCAGGCCAATTCACCCCTCCACTTT; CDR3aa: CASSLFQANSPLHF